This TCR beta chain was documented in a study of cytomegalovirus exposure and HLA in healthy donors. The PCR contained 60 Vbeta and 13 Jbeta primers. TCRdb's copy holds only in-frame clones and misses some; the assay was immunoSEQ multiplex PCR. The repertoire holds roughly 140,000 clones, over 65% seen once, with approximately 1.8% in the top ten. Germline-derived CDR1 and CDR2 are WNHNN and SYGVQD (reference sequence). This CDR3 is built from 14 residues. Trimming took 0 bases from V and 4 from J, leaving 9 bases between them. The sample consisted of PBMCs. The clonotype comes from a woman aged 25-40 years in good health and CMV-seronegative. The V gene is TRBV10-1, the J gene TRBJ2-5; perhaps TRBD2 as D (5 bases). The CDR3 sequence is CASSESSGGETQYF. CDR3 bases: TGCGCCAGCAGTGAGTCGAGCGGCGGAGAGACCCAGTACTTC.